This TCR beta chain was captured in a study of vaccination effects on CD4 cells after COVID-19. Antigen-specific CD4+ T cells were expanded (with viral peptide pools) by the ViraFEST assay ahead of sequencing. Cells that had been cultured for nine to eleven days were the source of isolated CD4+ T cells. The participants, recipients of two vaccine doses, got either BNT162b2 or mRNA-1273. The vaccine recipients had no prior SARS-CoV-2 infection, with negative nucleocapsid antibodies. Every well got fewer than 2.5 million PBMC, which were grown with about 10 IU/ml IL-2 and roughly 9.3 ug/ml peptides. The V gene lost 9 bases and the J gene lost 4 bases, with 13 bases spanning the gap. There are 14 residues in the CDR3. Germline V gene sequence: CDR1 MNHEY, CDR2 SVGAGI. Whole-study results and caveats: Few convalescent patients were studied, and early post-infection samples were lacking. In healthy vaccinees, only 1 of 255 vaccine-induced clones cross-reacted with common cold coronaviruses.

This clone was seen just once. Its antigen is not known. The assay was immunoSEQ multiplex PCR, and TCRdb's table has in-frame clones only and misses some. The sample lists 25,000 to 35,000 clones; roughly four fifths were seen once. The receptor comes from a human donor who received a COVID-19 vaccine. The chain combines TRBV6-5 with TRBJ1-6; TRBD1 might be the D (6 bases). This specimen consisted of CD4+ T cells from PBMCs cultured with HCoV-229E spike peptides, obtained after COVID-19 vaccination. CDR3 sequence (DNA): TGTGCCAGTGGGACAACCAATTATAATTCACCCCTCCACTTT. Residues: CASGTTNYNSPLHF.